The sequence of this T cell receptor beta chain was determined in a study of T cell repertoires in cytomegalovirus infection. For the study at large: In public TCR beta signatures, there were indications of both CMV infection and matching HLA type.

This clonotype was seen repeatedly, ten times or more. TCRdb redid the calling of the reads with MiXCR, one entry per CDR3 protein. Of over 450,000 distinct CDR3 sequences listed, about 11% are singletons. Trimming stripped 10 bases from V and 1 base from J, with 10 bases between. CDR3 size: 13 residues. The germline V gene encodes CDR1 MNHNS and CDR2 SASEGT. Sequencing input: PBMCs. The receptor was derived from a human donor in good health (CMV status not recorded). Some clones in this sample may be carry-over from other donors' samples. J is TRBJ2-2 and V is TRBV6-1; D gene uncertain. CDR3 region: CAIGRKNTGELFF. DNA for the CDR3: TGTGCCATAGGACGGAAGAACACCGGGGAGCTGTTTTTT.